The T cell receptor (beta chain) described here comes from a study of a mutant IDH1 vaccine in newly diagnosed glioma. The wider study: Beginning 4-6 weeks after radiotherapy alone, or with temozolomide cycles, vaccination took place. Treated patients, about 60% male and roughly 40% female, averaged 40.4 years of age.

On this clone: Its target is unknown.

Described time point: week 5, during vaccination. Each dose of the vaccine consisted of 300 ug of mutant IDH1 20-mer peptide, with topical imiquimod. Each tumor in the donors was a new WHO grade 3 or 4 astrocytoma, IDH1-mutant and ATRX-lost. The CDR3 contains 11 residues. CDR1 is SEHNR, CDR2 FQNEAQ, per germline (reference sequence). Trimming cost V 1 base and J 10 bases, with 7 bases left between them. TCRdb's table, derived via immunoSEQ multiplex PCR, lists solely in-frame clones and lacks some. The sample holds over 55,000 clones, over 80% seen once. The gene calls are TRBV7-9 and TRBJ1-1; D call uncertain. The clonotype comes from a woman in her thirties or forties with glioma. The material sequenced was PBMCs, taken from a glioma patient whose treatment included an IDH1 peptide vaccine. This CDR3 reads CASSLEGSAFF. The CDR3 DNA reads TGTGCCAGCAGCTTAGAGGGTTCAGCTTTCTTT. Supplemented by reference TRBV7-9 and TRBJ1-1, the full variable domain reads DTGVSQNPRHKITKRGQNVTFRCDPISEHNRLYWYRQTLGQGPEFLTYFQNEAQLEKSRLLSDRFSAERPKGSFSTLEIQRTEQGDSAMYLCASSLEGSAFFGQGTRLTVV.